Listed here are 10 T cell receptor beta chains from one sample, sequenced in a study of T cells in Graves' hyperthyroidism and ophthalmopathy. Amplified TCR beta CDR3 regions derived from RNA transcripts. Using the HTBI primer set, a first-round RT-PCR was run on the TCR CDR3. One entry per CDR3 protein results from TCRdb running MiXCR on the multiplex PCR reads. The sample lists roughly 580,000 distinct CDR3 sequences, about half occurring once. The sample was peripheral blood or thyroid tissue (not recorded which). The receptors derive from a woman under 30 with Graves' hyperthyroidism.

This sequence joins TRBV7-3 and TRBJ1-1; no firm D call. In germline, CDR1 is SGHTA, CDR2 FQGTGA. V was pared by 3 bases and J by 8 bases, with 10 bases between. The CDR3 contains 12 residues. CDR3 DNA: TGTGCCAGCAGCTTTTCAATGGGGGAAGCTTTCTTT. Translating it yields CASSFSMGEAFF.

The chain joins TRBV25-1 to TRBJ2-5, with a possible D match to TRBD2 (6 bases). The CDR3 runs 12 residues. Germline CDR1 MGHDK, CDR2 SYGVNS. Trimming left V 0 bases short and J 10 bases short, with 9 bases between. The CDR3 DNA follows: TGTGCCAGCAGTGAATATGGGGGGAGCCAGTACTTC. Translating gives CASSEYGGSQYF.

This clonotype has ten or more counts. The rearrangement links TRBV2 to TRBJ1-5; TRBD1 matches at 7 bases. Per germline, CDR1 SNHLY and CDR2 FYNNEI. The V segment lost 4 bases and the J segment 4 bases; nucleotides outside the gene matches: 4. The CDR3 is made up of 14 amino acids. The CDR3 DNA is TGTGCCAGCAGTGGACAGGGAGGTAATCAGCCCCAGCATTTT. It translates to CASSGQGGNQPQHF.

The table lists this clonotype with a few counts. The chain joins TRBV10-3 to TRBJ1-4; the D gene is possibly TRBD1 (5 bases). The V end lost 8 bases, the J end lost 0 bases, and 13 bases lay between the germline ends. CDR3 size: 15 residues. Germline V CDR1 and CDR2: ENHRY, SYGVKD. The CDR3 nucleotides are TGTGCCATCTTTCGGGACGCTGCAACTAATGAAAAACTGTTTTTT. Protein sequence: CAIFRDAATNEKLFF.

This clonotype has just one count. A junction boundary mismatches the germline segment, possibly from a read error. V is TRBV9 and J is TRBJ1-6; 10 nucleotides match TRBD1. The germline CDR1 and CDR2 sequences are SGDLS and YYNGEE. There are 16 residues in the CDR3. The CDR3 DNA is TGTGCCAGCAGCCTCACGACAGGGGGCTATCATTCACCCCCCCACTTT. Translation: CASSLTTGGYHSPPHF.

This clonotype came up many times. This chain uses TRBV9 with TRBJ2-5; no clear D. The CDR3 consists of 13 residues. CDR1 is SGDLS and CDR2 is YYNGEE in the germline V gene. V was trimmed by 4 bases and J by 9 bases, leaving 16 bases between them. Here the CDR3 reads CASSSVLGRAQYF. The CDR3 bases are TGTGCCAGCAGCTCCGTCTTAGGCCGCGCCCAGTACTTC.

This clonotype was observed a handful of times. The chain links TRBV6-1 to TRBJ1-3, with 7 bases aligning to TRBD1. There are 14 residues in the CDR3. The V and J ends lost 6 bases and 4 bases, in that order; junction bases with no gene match: 6. Germline assignment: CDR1 MNHNS and CDR2 SASEGT. CDR3 residues: CASRRDSIGNTIYF. DNA for the CDR3: TGTGCCAGCAGGAGGGACAGTATCGGAAACACCATATATTTT.

The chain has TRBV20-1 and TRBJ1-4; maybe TRBD1 (6 bases). V lost 5 bases, J lost 15 bases, and 16 bases lay in between. Germline V gene lookup returns CDR1 DFQATT and CDR2 SNEGSKA (reference sequence). There are 11 residues in the CDR3. Here the CDR3 DNA reads TGCAGTGCTCACAGGGAACGGAGGGTGTTTTTT. Amino acids: CSAHRERRVFF.

The V gene is TRBV5-1, the J gene TRBJ1-2, with 7 bases fitting TRBD1. V shed 2 bases and J 8 bases; nucleotides not matched to a gene: 9. CDR1 and CDR2 from the germline V gene are SGHRS and YFSETQ. The CDR3 covers 14 residues. The CDR3 DNA reads as TGCGCCAGCAGCTTCGGACGGATACAGGGGGGCTACACCTTC. It is translated as CASSFGRIQGGYTF.

There are a few counts of this clonotype. One junction end does not reproduce the germline sequence, and a read error may be involved. The rearrangement uses TRBV5-1 and TRBJ1-2; 9 bases are shared with TRBD1. The CDR3 has 14 amino acids. Per germline, CDR1 SGHRS and CDR2 YFSETQ. CDR3 in amino acids: CASTLGQGNYGYTF. The CDR3 coding sequence is TGTGCCAGCACCTTGGGACAGGGAAACTATGGCTACACCTTC.